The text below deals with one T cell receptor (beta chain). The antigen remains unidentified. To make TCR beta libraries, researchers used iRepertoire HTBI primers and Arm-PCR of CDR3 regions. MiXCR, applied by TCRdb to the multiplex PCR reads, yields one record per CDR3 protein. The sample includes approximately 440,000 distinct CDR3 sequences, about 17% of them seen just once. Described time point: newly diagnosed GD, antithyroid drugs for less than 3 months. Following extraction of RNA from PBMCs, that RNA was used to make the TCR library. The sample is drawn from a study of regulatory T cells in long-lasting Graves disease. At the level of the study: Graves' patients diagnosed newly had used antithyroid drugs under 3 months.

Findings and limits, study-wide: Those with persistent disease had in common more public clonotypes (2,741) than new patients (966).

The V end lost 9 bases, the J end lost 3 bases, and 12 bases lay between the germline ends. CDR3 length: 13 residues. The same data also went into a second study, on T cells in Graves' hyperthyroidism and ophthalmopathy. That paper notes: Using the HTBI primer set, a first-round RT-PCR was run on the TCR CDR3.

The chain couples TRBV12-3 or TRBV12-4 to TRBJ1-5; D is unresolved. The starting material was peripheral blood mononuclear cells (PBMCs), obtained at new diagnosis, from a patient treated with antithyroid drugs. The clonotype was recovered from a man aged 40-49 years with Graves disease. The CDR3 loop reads CARDLGPNQPQHF. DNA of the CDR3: TGTGCCAGAGACCTGGGCCCCAATCAGCCCCAGCATTTT.